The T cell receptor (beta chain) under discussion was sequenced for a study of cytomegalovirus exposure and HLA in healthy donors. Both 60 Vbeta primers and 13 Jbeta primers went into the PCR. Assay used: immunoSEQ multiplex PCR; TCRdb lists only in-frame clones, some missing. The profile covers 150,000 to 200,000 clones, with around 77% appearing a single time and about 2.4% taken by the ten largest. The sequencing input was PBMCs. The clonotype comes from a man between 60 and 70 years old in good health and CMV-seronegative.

In DNA form, the CDR3 reads TGCGCCAGCAGCCAAGAAGGTAGAGGGTCCTACGAGCAGTACTTC. Its protein product is CASSQEGRGSYEQYF. The chain has TRBV4-3 and TRBJ2-7, with a weak D call TRBD2 (5 bases). The V gene's germline CDR1 is LGHNA and CDR2 YSLEER. The CDR3 is made up of 15 amino acids. Between the trimmed V and J ends, which lost 0 bases and 1 base, there was a span of 10 bases.